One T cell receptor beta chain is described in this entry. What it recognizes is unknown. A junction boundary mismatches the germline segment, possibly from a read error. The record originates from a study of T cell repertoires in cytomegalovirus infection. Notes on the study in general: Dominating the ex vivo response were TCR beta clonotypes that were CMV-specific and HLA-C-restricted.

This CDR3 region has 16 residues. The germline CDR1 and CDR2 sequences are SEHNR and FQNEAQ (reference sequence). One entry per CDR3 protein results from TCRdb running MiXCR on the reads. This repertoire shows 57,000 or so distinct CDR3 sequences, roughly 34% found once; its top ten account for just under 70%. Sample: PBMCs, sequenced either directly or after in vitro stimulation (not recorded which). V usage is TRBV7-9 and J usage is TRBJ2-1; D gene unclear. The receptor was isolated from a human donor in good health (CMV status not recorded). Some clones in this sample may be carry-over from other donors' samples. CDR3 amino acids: CASSLTGLEPYNEHFF. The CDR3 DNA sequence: TGTGCCAGCAGCTTGACTGGGCTAGAGCCCTACAATGAGCACTTCTTC.